Below, 10 T cell receptor beta chains from the same sample are listed, as sequenced in a study of cytomegalovirus exposure and HLA in healthy donors. PCR primers comprised 60 Vbeta and 13 Jbeta primers. The method was immunoSEQ multiplex PCR; TCRdb's version includes in-frame clones alone and lacks a portion of them. Of 150,000 to 200,000 clones in the sample, approximately 86% were seen once. Material for sequencing was PBMCs. The source of these receptors is a young woman in good health and CMV-seronegative.

The gene calls are TRBV29-1 and TRBJ2-7, with D perhaps matching TRBD1 (5 bases). Deletions cut 7 bases from V and 0 bases from J, with 19 bases between. Germline CDR1 and CDR2: SQVTM and ANQGSEA. CDR3 length: 15 amino acids. CDR3 residues: CSAEVWGGYSYEQYF. The CDR3 DNA reads TGCAGCGCTGAGGTGTGGGGCGGATACTCCTACGAGCAGTACTTC.

V and J are TRBV27 and TRBJ2-3; the D is unclear. Germline V gene sequence: CDR1 MNHEY, CDR2 SMNVEV (reference sequence). V was cut by 4 bases and J by 4 bases, with 9 bases left in between. The CDR3 loop spans 13 amino acids. CDR3 loop: CASSSILPDTQYF. In nucleotides, the CDR3 is TGTGCCAGCAGTTCCATCCTACCAGATACGCAGTATTTT.

This clone was recorded only once. This sequence joins TRBV19 and TRBJ2-3; TRBD2 is a possible D gene (5 bases). The germline V and J ends were trimmed by 5 bases and 7 bases, with 16 bases remaining between them. There are 14 residues in the CDR3. Per germline, CDR1 LNHDA and CDR2 SQIVND (reference sequence). The CDR3 reads CASSVGGFFNTQYF. DNA of the CDR3: TGTGCCAGTAGTGTAGGCGGGTTCTTTAATACGCAGTATTTT.

The rearrangement uses TRBV4-3 and TRBJ1-4, with D tentatively TRBD1 (6 bases). Trimming removed 0 bases at V and 4 bases at J, with 9 bases between. There are 15 residues in the CDR3. Germline lookup yields CDR1 LGHNA and CDR2 YSLEER. CDR3 in DNA: TGCGCCAGCAGCCAAGACCCAGGGGATAATGAAAAACTGTTTTTT. The encoded protein is CASSQDPGDNEKLFF.

This chain links TRBV2 with TRBJ1-1; 8 positions agree with TRBD1. Trimming removed 2 bases from V and 4 bases from J; junction bases left unmatched: 3. The V gene's germline CDR1 is SNHLY and CDR2 FYNNEI. CDR3 length: 14 amino acids. DNA of the CDR3: TGTGCCAGCAGTGAACAGGGGGCGGGCACTGAAGCTTTCTTT. Protein product: CASSEQGAGTEAFF.

The chain employs TRBV7-5 and TRBJ2-5; the table's D call, TRBD2, was not checked against the DNA. TRBV7-5 is tagged as a pseudogene. This CDR3 region has 14 residues. For the CDR3, the DNA is TGTGCCAGAACCCTCCGGGGGATCCAAGAGACCCAGTACTTC. Amino acids: CARTLRGIQETQYF.

The chain joins TRBV6-1 to TRBJ2-2; D is possibly TRBD2 (5 bases). The ends were cut back, 4 bases at V and 4 bases at J, with 13 bases in the middle. The CDR3 consists of 15 residues. CDR1 is MNHNS, CDR2 SASEGT, per germline. CDR3 sequence: CASSVRGSGTGELFF. CDR3 coding DNA: TGTGCCAGCAGTGTACGAGGGAGTGGCACCGGGGAGCTGTTTTTT.

The gene calls are TRBV11-2 and TRBJ2-7; a possible D gene is TRBD2 (5 bases). The length of the CDR3 is 14 residues. Germline V lookup: CDR1 SGHAT, CDR2 FQNNGV. The V end lost 0 bases, the J end lost 5 bases, and 11 bases lay between the germline ends. CDR3 residues: CASSLDPGTHEQYF. The CDR3 coding sequence is TGTGCCAGCAGCTTAGATCCGGGAACCCACGAGCAGTACTTC.

V usage is TRBV29-1 and J usage is TRBJ2-5; 10 bases line up with TRBD1. The end of the DNA fits TRBJ2-7 better, so the J call may be wrong. The germline CDR1 and CDR2 sequences are SQVTM and ANQGSEA. The CDR3 runs to 14 residues. In DNA form, the CDR3 reads TGCAGCGTACGACAGGGGGCCCCCTCCTACGAGCAGTACTTC. This sequence encodes CSVRQGAPSYEQYF.

The chain's CDR3 is CASSPPGGDGYTF. The CDR3 DNA reads as TGTGCCAGCAGCCCCCCGGGGGGCGATGGCTACACCTTC. The chain joins TRBV7-9 to TRBJ1-2, with D tentatively TRBD1 (6 bases). The CDR3 spans 13 residues. Trimming left V 5 bases short and J 6 bases short, with 13 bases between. Germline V CDR1 and CDR2: SEHNR, FQNEAQ (reference sequence).